What follows are 18 T cell receptor beta chains derived from one specimen sequenced in a study of T cell responses to AZD1222 COVID-19 vaccine. The repertoire was sequenced with immunoSEQ multiplex PCR; TCRdb's copy has only in-frame clones and lacks some. The sample lists over 90,000 clones, 88% occurring once. The sequencing used peripheral blood, collected 28 days after the second AZD1222 dose. The receptors were sampled from an adult who received the AZD1222 COVID-19 vaccine.

This chain connects TRBV6-5 to TRBJ1-5, with D perhaps TRBD1 (5 bases). The CDR3 loop spans 12 amino acids. The germline V gene encodes CDR1 MNHEY and CDR2 SVGAGI. V was cut by 4 bases and J by 10 bases, with 11 bases left in between. CDR3 DNA: TGTGCCAGCAGTTCTCCTGGGGCCCCCCAGCATTTT. This sequence encodes CASSSPGAPQHF.

This rearrangement joins TRBV9 to TRBJ2-1; TRBD2 agrees at 11 bases. Germline CDR1 SGDLS, CDR2 YYNGEE. This CDR3 is 15 amino acids long. Losses at the gene ends were 4 bases for V and 7 bases for J; bases not matched to a gene: 7. CDR3 sequence (DNA): TGTGCCAGCAGCCCCCGGAGACTAGCGGGGAATGAGCAGTTCTTC. This translates into CASSPRRLAGNEQFF. The variable domain in full, with the rest retrieved from reference TRBV9 and TRBJ2-1, is DSGVTQTPKHLITATGQRVTLRCSPRSGDLSVYWYQQSLDQGLQFLIQYYNGEERAKGNILERFSAQQFPDLHSELNLSSLELGDSALYFCASSPRRLAGNEQFFGPGTRLTVL.

This sequence joins TRBV6-5 and TRBJ1-4; D remains unclear. This CDR3 has 10 amino acids. The V end lost 8 bases, the J end lost 8 bases, and 6 bases lay between the germline ends. CDR1 MNHEY and CDR2 SVGAGI come from the germline V gene. In DNA form, the CDR3 reads TGTGCCAGCCTTGCGGAAAAACTGTTTTTT. This sequence encodes CASLAEKLFF.

This clone was seen a few times. The rearrangement uses TRBV29-1 and TRBJ2-7, with 10 bases fitting TRBD1. The CDR3 runs to 15 residues. CDR1 and CDR2 (germline): SQVTM, ANQGSEA. The V and J ends lost 1 base and 1 base, in that order; junction bases with no gene match: 4. CDR3: CSVEGDRGFSYEQYF. The CDR3 DNA sequence: TGCAGCGTTGAAGGGGACAGGGGTTTTTCCTACGAGCAGTACTTC.

This clone has just a few counts. The genes are TRBV27 and TRBJ2-1, with TRBD1 as a possible D gene (6 bases). This CDR3 has 15 amino acids. CDR1 and CDR2 (germline): MNHEY, SMNVEV (reference sequence). V was cut by 6 bases and J by 0 bases, with 12 bases left in between. CDR3 amino acids: CASSKQGSSYNEQFF. CDR3 nucleotide sequence: TGTGCCAGCAGCAAACAGGGTTCCTCCTACAATGAGCAGTTCTTC.

This rearrangement joins TRBV6-2 or TRBV6-3 to TRBJ2-5, with D possibly called TRBD1 or TRBD2 (6 bases each). Trimming cost V 5 bases and J 3 bases, with 19 bases left between them. Germline loops: CDR1 MNHEY, CDR2 SVGEGT. CDR3 length: 16 amino acids. In DNA form, the CDR3 reads TGTGCCAGCAGTGGATTCAGGGGACTCCTTGAAGAGACCCAGTACTTC. Translation: CASSGFRGLLEETQYF.

This chain uses TRBV15 with TRBJ2-1; D may be TRBD2 (5 bases). This CDR3 comprises 15 residues. Germline V gene data show CDR1 as LNHNV and CDR2 as YYDKDF (reference sequence). V lost 4 bases and J 7 bases, leaving 17 bases between the germline ends. CDR3 amino acids: CATSNGLAVLNEQFF. CDR3 nucleotide sequence: TGTGCCACCAGCAACGGACTGGCGGTCCTAAATGAGCAGTTCTTC.

This clone was seen once. The CDR3 region has the DNA TGTGCCAGCAGCGCCGGGACAGGTCTAGCCAAAAACATTCAGTACTTC. Translation gives CASSAGTGLAKNIQYF. The rearrangement links TRBV5-4 to TRBJ2-4, with 8 bases fitting TRBD1. Germline V gene sequence: CDR1 SGHNT, CDR2 YYREEE (reference sequence). The V segment lost 4 bases and the J segment 0 bases; nucleotides outside the gene matches: 6. The CDR3 is 16 amino acids.

This clone was picked up one time. The rearrangement links TRBV19 to TRBJ1-1; TRBD1 matches 8 bases. This CDR3 spans 13 amino acids. Germline lookup yields CDR1 LNHDA and CDR2 SQIVND (reference sequence). V dropped 4 bases and J dropped 12; count of bases not matched to a gene: 10. The CDR3 DNA follows: TGTGCCAGTAGTAACCCAGGACAGGGTGTAACTTTCTTT. This gives the protein CASSNPGQGVTFF.

This clone was seen only once. The genes are TRBV12-3 or TRBV12-4 and TRBJ1-3; D ambiguous. The CDR3 length is 12 residues. V lost 6 bases and J lost 4, with 7 bases in between. CDR3 protein: CASSLSGNTIYF. In DNA, the CDR3 is TGTGCCAGCAGCTTATCCGGAAACACCATATATTTT.

The rearrangement uses TRBV18 and TRBJ2-5, with 9 bases that match TRBD1. Unmatched junction bases numbered 10, after V lost 6 bases and J lost 2 bases. CDR3 size: 16 residues. From germline, CDR1 is KGHSH and CDR2 LQKENI. CDR3 sequence reads: CASSLGQGMMQETQYF. The CDR3 DNA reads as TGTGCCAGCTCGCTAGGACAGGGGATGATGCAAGAGACCCAGTACTTC.

The chain links TRBV2 to TRBJ1-2, with TRBD1 matching over 10 bases. After removal of 6 bases from V and 8 bases from J, the junction contained 6 bases not matched to a gene. CDR3 length: 13 amino acids. The germline V gene has CDR1 SNHLY and CDR2 FYNNEI. The CDR3 sequence is CASSLTGGLGYTF. The DNA for the CDR3 is TGTGCCAGCAGCCTGACAGGGGGCCTCGGCTACACCTTC.

The chain joins TRBV5-1 to TRBJ2-1, with a possible D match to TRBD2 (6 bases). The CDR3 covers 14 residues. Per germline, CDR1 SGHRS and CDR2 YFSETQ. Trimming stripped 0 bases from V and 7 bases from J, with 11 bases between. CDR3 in amino acids: CASSLDVGGNEQFF. The CDR3 coding sequence is TGCGCCAGCAGCTTGGACGTGGGGGGTAATGAGCAGTTCTTC.

The rearrangement links TRBV9 to TRBJ2-7; D is unresolved. V was trimmed by 3 bases and J by 4 bases, leaving 11 bases between them. Germline loops: CDR1 SGDLS, CDR2 YYNGEE. CDR3 size: 13 residues. CDR3 sequence reads: CASSARPSYEQYF. The CDR3 DNA reads TGTGCCAGCAGCGCCAGGCCCTCTTACGAGCAGTACTTC.

The chain has TRBV28 and TRBJ1-6, with 12 bases identical to TRBD1. CDR3 length equals 16 residues. The V gene end was trimmed by 6 bases and the J gene end by 9 bases; junction bases not matched to a gene: 9. Germline CDR1 is MDHEN and CDR2 is SYDVKM. The CDR3 DNA sequence: TGTGCCAGCAGCAGGACGGGACAGGGGGCGACTTCACCCCTCCACTTT. Amino acid sequence: CASSRTGQGATSPLHF. Full variable domain (rest looked up from reference TRBV28 and TRBJ1-6): DVKVTQSSRYLVKRTGEKVFLECVQDMDHENMFWYRQDPGLGLRLIYFSYDVKMKEKGDIPEGYSVSREKKERFSLILESASTNQTSMYLCASSRTGQGATSPLHFGNGTRLTVT.

This rearrangement joins TRBV7-3 to TRBJ1-1; 7 nucleotides align to TRBD1. Losses at the gene ends were 4 bases for V and 4 bases for J; bases not matched to a gene: 3. The CDR3 contains 13 residues. CDR1 and CDR2 (germline): SGHTA, FQGTGA. CDR3 in amino acids: CASSYHRGTEAFF. CDR3 bases: TGTGCCAGCAGCTACCACAGGGGCACTGAAGCTTTCTTT.

There are a few counts of this clone. The rearrangement joins TRBV27 to TRBJ1-2; 12 nucleotides align to TRBD1. This CDR3 has 17 amino acids. V lost 6 bases and J lost 2; bases outside the gene matches: 10. CDR1 is MNHEY and CDR2 is SMNVEV in the germline V gene (reference sequence). The CDR3 sequence is CASSSGTGGRRNYGYTF. DNA of the CDR3: TGTGCCAGCAGCTCCGGGACAGGGGGCAGAAGGAACTATGGCTACACCTTC.

The genes are TRBV5-1 and TRBJ2-5, with D perhaps matching TRBD2 (6 bases). The CDR3 runs to 13 residues. From germline, CDR1 is SGHRS and CDR2 YFSETQ. Trimming stripped 5 bases from V and 3 bases from J, with 11 bases between. CDR3 bases: TGCGCCAGCAGTCGGGACTCAAAAGAGACCCAGTACTTC. It yields the protein CASSRDSKETQYF. The full variable domain, with the rest looked up from reference TRBV5-1 and TRBJ2-5, is KAGVTQTPRYLIKTRGQQVTLSCSPISGHRSVSWYQQTPGQGLQFLFEYFSETQRNKGNFPGRFSGRQFSNSRSEMNVSTLELGDSALYLCASSRDSKETQYFGPGTRLLVL.